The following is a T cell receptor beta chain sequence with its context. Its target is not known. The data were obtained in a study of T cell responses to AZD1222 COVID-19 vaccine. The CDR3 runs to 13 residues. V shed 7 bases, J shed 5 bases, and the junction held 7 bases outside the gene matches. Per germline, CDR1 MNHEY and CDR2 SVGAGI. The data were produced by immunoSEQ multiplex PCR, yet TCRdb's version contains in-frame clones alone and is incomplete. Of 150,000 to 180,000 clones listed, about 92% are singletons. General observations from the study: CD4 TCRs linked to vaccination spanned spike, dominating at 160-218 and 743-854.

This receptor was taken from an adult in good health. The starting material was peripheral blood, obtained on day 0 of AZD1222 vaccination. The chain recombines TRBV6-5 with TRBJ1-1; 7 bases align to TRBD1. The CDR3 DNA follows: TGTGCCAGCACCCGCAGGGGGGGGACTGAAGCTTTCTTT. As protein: CASTRRGGTEAFF.